The present T cell receptor (beta chain) was sequenced within a study of T cell responses to AZD1222 COVID-19 vaccine. About this clone: Its antigen is unknown.

Study-level findings and limits: Among vaccine-associated CD4 TCRs, coverage spanned spike, with dominance at 160-218 and 743-854. Donors were chiefly white British, with a greater number of females, and clonal diversity was perhaps underestimated.

Repertoires were generated with immunoSEQ multiplex PCR, while TCRdb's copy carries only in-frame clones and drops some. The sample lists 85,000 to 90,000 clones, about 89% seen once, with around 5% in the top ten. From germline, CDR1 is SQVTM and CDR2 ANQGSEA. V lost 2 bases, J lost 3 bases, and 7 bases lay in between. The CDR3 spans 12 residues. The V call is TRBV29-1, the J call TRBJ1-2; D call uncertain. The starting material was peripheral blood, obtained 28 days after the second AZD1222 dose. This sequence was found in an adult who received the AZD1222 COVID-19 vaccine. CDR3 protein: CSVEREYYGYTF. The DNA of the CDR3 is TGCAGCGTTGAACGGGAATACTATGGCTACACCTTC.